The T cell receptor (beta chain) under discussion was sequenced for a study of shared clonotypes between healthy human individuals (dated by TCRdb to 2020 to 2022). Concerning the study at large: A couple of women and three men aged 18 to 49 years were included in the cohort. Per donor, three plates each were used for CD4 naive and CD4 memory, two for CD8 naive, and one for CD8 memory. To estimate repertoire size and how much clonotypes are shared between individuals, the study performed deep sequencing of blood TCR repertoires from roughly five healthy adults. To increase sequencing depth and limit assay-specific biases, TCR repertoire library preparation and sequencing were carried out by different laboratories using diverse techniques. Each donor's leukapheresis produced roughly between roughly 0.9 and 8.9 billion PBMCs. General conclusions and limits of the study: Pairwise subsampling led to the expectation that sequencing depth would affect the degree of clonotype sharing among donors. Naive subsets generally had larger estimated clonotype richness than memory subsets did. Sampling was restricted to blood, and TCR repertoires in tissue are likely to differ from TCR repertoires in blood. Rarefaction of sorted-subset datasets indicated incomplete sequencing despite the large sequencing depth. Because the study included only a small number of donors, the genetic and exposure-history diversity represented was limited. When a handful of donors were compared, the shared fraction of clonotypes was around 5% for naive CD4, more than 3% for naive CD8, roughly 2.5% for memory CD4, and 0.4% for memory CD8. Clonotypes shared by all four sorted-subset donors showed higher generation probabilities than non-shared clonotypes.

As encoded in the germline V gene (reference sequence), CDR1 is PRHDT while CDR2 is FYEKMQ. Inclusive of the bounding cysteine and phenylalanine, the CDR3 is 14 residues long. Only the CDR3 region is kept as DNA, spanning 42 bases read in frame from base 1. Trimming accounts for 7 bases at V and 7 bases at J, while the number of junction bases matched to no gene is 9. TCR CDR3 regions were amplified from genomic DNA by multiplex PCR using the deep immunoSEQ assay. For each cell subset, the extracted genomic DNA was distributed evenly across all wells of several immunoSEQ 96-well plates, and each plate served as one replicate. Each replicate PCR for sorted subsets received around 200 ng genomic DNA, equal to tens of thousands of T cell genomes. Purified libraries were quantified with a Qubit 3.0 fluorometer, sized on a Bioanalyzer 2100, and re-quantified with the KAPA Library Quantification kit. A separate single-read 150-cycle Illumina NextSeq 550 flow cell was used to sequence each immunoSEQ 96-well plate. The published analysis was carried out like this. Because the immunoSEQ output included only junctional sequences and no quality scores, the filtering could not be the same as the filtering used for full-length reads. To assign V/J genes and CDR3, sequences were annotated using PyIR, a Python wrapper for IgBLAST v1.9, with IMGT germline references. Reads with weak V/J assignments (E-value above 1e-6), missing CDR3, stop codons, out-of-frame junctions, or ambiguous translated residues were removed. V3J clonotypes were defined by identical inferred V gene, J gene, and CDR3 amino acid sequence. Percentage overlap between repertoires was calculated by dividing the number of shared unique clonotypes by the size of the smaller repertoire. Richness of each repertoire was evaluated using RTK rarefaction, the Chao1 estimator, and Recon v2.1 estimates of unobserved clonotypes. Generation probabilities were computed with OLGA for all TCRbeta clonotypes obtained by the gDNA method from a few donors. This immuneACCESS table, as held by TCRdb, lists in-frame sequences with V and J called but not all clones. Of the missing ones, under half trace to an unresolved V gene in checked studies; the others have no known cause. V, J and clone size are taken as reported in that table, and D and trimming were inferred from the DNA itself. The sample yields about 2 million clones; about 95% were counted once. In total, the top ten clones hold 1% to 1.5% of the sample.

To note about this clone: This clone's antigen is unknown. Base quality data are lacking; no much larger clone is found one base away.

CD8 naive samples were obtained by positive selection for CCR7 among CD45RO-negative cells, yielding a CD45RA+CCR7+ population from which TemRA cells were excluded. The donors were healthy, HIV-negative adults who had no recently reported acute infections or vaccinations. Every donor was a Caucasian adult living in Nashville, Tennessee, USA. Blood was obtained by leukapheresis, after which PBMCs were separated by Ficoll-Histopaque density gradient centrifugation and cryopreserved in liquid nitrogen vapor phase. Analytical flow cytometry was used to check the purity and quantity of each magnetically sorted T cell population. Genomic DNA was isolated from each sorted fraction and quantified by UV absorbance on a Nanodrop 2000c.

The rearrangement combines TRBV13 with TRBJ1-4; the central 7 bases match TRBD1. Sequenced input: naive CD8+ T cells sorted from blood. The sample's cell subset or site label is to be understood as: CD45RA+CCR7+. This receptor was obtained from a man aged 18 to 29 in good health. This receptor has the CDR3 CASTFGGQVEKLFF. The bases are TGTGCCAGCACCTTTGGCGGACAGGTTGAAAAACTGTTTTTT.